This T cell receptor beta chain was documented in a study of CD4 T cells in relation to SARS-CoV-2 and coronaviruses. Findings and limits, study-wide: About 64% of donors had memory CD4+ clonotypes crossrecognizing SARS-CoV-2 and common cold coronavirus spike.

A remark on this clone: No antigen is known for it.

Assay used: immunoSEQ multiplex PCR; TCRdb lists only in-frame clones, some missing. The data show about 59,000 clones, 86% seen once. The CDR3 runs to 11 residues. CDR1 and CDR2 (germline): GTSNPN, SVGIG (reference sequence). V lost 0 bases and J lost 10, with 9 bases in between. CD4+ T cells from unexposed donors were obtained before the COVID-19 pandemic (2011-2018). This TCR was sampled from a human donor in good health. V is TRBV30 and J is TRBJ1-1; TRBD1 might be the D (5 bases). The specimen was memory CD4+ T cells from PBMCs. CDR3 protein: CAWSVSRGAFF. The CDR3 DNA follows: TGTGCCTGGAGTGTGTCGAGGGGAGCTTTCTTT.